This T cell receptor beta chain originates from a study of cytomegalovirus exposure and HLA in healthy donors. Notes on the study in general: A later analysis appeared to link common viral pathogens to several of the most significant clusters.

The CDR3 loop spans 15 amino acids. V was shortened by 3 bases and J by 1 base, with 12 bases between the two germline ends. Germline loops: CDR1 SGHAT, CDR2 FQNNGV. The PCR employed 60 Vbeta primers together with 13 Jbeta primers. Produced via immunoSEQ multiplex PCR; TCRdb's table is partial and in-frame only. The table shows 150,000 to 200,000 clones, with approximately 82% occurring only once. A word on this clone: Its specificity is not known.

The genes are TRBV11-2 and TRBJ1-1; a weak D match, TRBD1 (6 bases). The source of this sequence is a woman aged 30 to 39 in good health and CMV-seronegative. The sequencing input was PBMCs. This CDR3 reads CASSFRGLGNTEAFF. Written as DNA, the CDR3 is TGTGCCAGCAGCTTCAGGGGATTAGGGAACACTGAAGCTTTCTTT.